The 10 T cell receptor beta chains below come from one sample, sequenced in a study of T cell responses to AZD1222 COVID-19 vaccine. Only in-frame clones appear in the TCRdb table, and some are missing; sequencing was by immunoSEQ multiplex PCR. Among more than 150,000 clones listed, roughly 93% were seen once. Sequencing used peripheral blood, obtained on day 0 of AZD1222 vaccination. All receptors come from an adult in good health.

This rearrangement joins TRBV4-1 to TRBJ1-1; D remains unclear. The CDR3 is made up of 14 amino acids. The germline gives CDR1 MGHRA, CDR2 YSYEKL. Deletions cut 4 bases from V and 3 bases from J, with 12 bases between. The CDR3 sequence is CASSRLGLDTEAFF. The CDR3 region has the DNA TGCGCCAGCAGCCGGTTAGGTTTGGACACTGAAGCTTTCTTT.

The chain has TRBV18 and TRBJ2-3; 7 nucleotides match TRBD1. Germline V lookup: CDR1 KGHSH, CDR2 LQKENI. J was trimmed by 1 base and V by 8 bases; bases with no gene match: 9. The CDR3 has 15 residues. The CDR3 DNA sequence: TGTGCCAGCCACTCCCTACAGGGGCGCACAGATACGCAGTATTTT. This codes for CASHSLQGRTDTQYF.

This clone was observed once. The chain couples TRBV14 to TRBJ2-7; TRBD1 aligns across 8 bases. Germline V gene data show CDR1 as SGHDN and CDR2 as FVKESK. The junction had 16 bases not matched to a gene; V was cut back by 0 bases and J by 0 bases. CDR3 length: 20 amino acids. The CDR3 here is CASSQDPDRGQGQTSYEQYF. Here the CDR3 DNA reads TGTGCCAGCAGCCAAGATCCTGATCGAGGACAGGGCCAGACCTCCTACGAGCAGTACTTC.

This chain links TRBV5-8 with TRBJ2-5; D not certain. CDR1 and CDR2 from the germline V gene are SGHTS and YDEGEE. This CDR3 has 15 residues. V was shortened by 6 bases and J by 4 bases, with 19 bases between the two germline ends. CDR3: CASNLRRAGPETQYF. The DNA of the CDR3 is TGTGCCAGCAACTTAAGGAGAGCAGGCCCAGAGACCCAGTACTTC.

The chain joins TRBV6-5 to TRBJ2-7; D is unclear. The germline gives CDR1 MNHEY, CDR2 SVGAGI. The CDR3 sequence is 14 residues long. The V and J ends lost 0 bases and 2 bases respectively, with 8 bases between them. Here the CDR3 reads CASSYSMIPYEQYF. DNA of the CDR3: TGTGCCAGCAGTTACTCGATGATTCCCTACGAGCAGTACTTC.

The chain has TRBV4-3 and TRBJ2-1; D is possibly TRBD2 (5 bases). The V and J ends lost 1 base and 4 bases respectively, with 17 bases between them. The germline gives CDR1 LGHNA, CDR2 YSLEER. This CDR3 has 17 residues. The CDR3 DNA is TGCGCCAGCAGCCAAGGCGCTTCGAGGGAACAATACAATGAGCAGTTCTTC. Protein product: CASSQGASREQYNEQFF.

The chain has TRBV6-4 and TRBJ2-3; maybe TRBD1 (5 bases). Germline loops: CDR1 MRHNA, CDR2 SNTAGT. There are 14 residues in the CDR3. Between the trimmed V and J ends, which lost 3 bases and 1 base, there was a span of 8 bases. The CDR3 sequence: CASSEVGGTDTQYF. CDR3 nucleotides: TGTGCCAGCAGTGAGGTAGGGGGCACAGATACGCAGTATTTT.

The chain recombines TRBV30 with TRBJ1-1, with 9 positions matching TRBD1. This CDR3 is 16 amino acids long. V dropped 5 bases and J dropped 8; count of bases not matched to a gene: 18. The germline V gene encodes CDR1 GTSNPN and CDR2 SVGIG (reference sequence). CDR3 loop: CAWPEGWMRTGEEAFF. In DNA, the CDR3 is TGTGCCTGGCCGGAAGGTTGGATGAGGACAGGGGAGGAAGCTTTCTTT.

This clone was seen only once. This chain connects TRBV6-2 or TRBV6-3 to TRBJ2-5; tentatively, D is TRBD1 (7 bases). The CDR3 length is 18 residues. Germline V gene sequence: CDR1 MNHEY, CDR2 SVGEGT. V lost 2 bases, J lost 3 bases, and 22 bases lay in between. The CDR3 sequence is CASSYGTASGAAKETQYF. The CDR3 nucleotides read TGTGCCAGCAGTTACGGGACAGCCTCGGGGGCAGCCAAAGAGACCCAGTACTTC.

The chain joins TRBV7-6 to TRBJ2-7, with D possibly being TRBD2 (5 bases). V was cut by 5 bases and J by 9 bases, with 14 bases left in between. This CDR3 has 12 amino acids. Germline values: CDR1 SGHVS, CDR2 FNYEAQ. CDR3 amino acids: CASSPVGDWQYF. The CDR3, as DNA: TGTGCCAGCAGCCCAGTCGGGGATTGGCAGTACTTC.